This T cell receptor (beta chain) comes out of a study of cytotoxic CD8 clonotypes in ibrutinib-treated CLL. Study-level information: The patients, under 13 relapsed/refractory and 15 treatment-naive, included about 18 who were IGHV unmutated. Sequenced samples delivered averages of 270,000 or so productive templates and roughly 100,000 productive rearrangements.

Assay used: immunoSEQ multiplex PCR; TCRdb lists only in-frame clones, some missing. The sample holds 90,000 to 150,000 clones, about 50% seen once. The study, taken as a whole, reports: Researchers report that baseline clonality outpaced age-matched healthy donors and tracked circulating CD8+ T-cell counts.

Trimming took 4 bases from V and 6 from J; bases not matched to a gene: 6. In germline, CDR1 is LNHDA, CDR2 SQIVND (reference sequence). There are 14 residues in the CDR3. Note on this clone: The antigen is not known.

The source material was PBMCs, sampled after 24 months of ibrutinib treatment. The sequence was collected from a human donor with chronic lymphocytic leukemia. The chain employs TRBV19 and TRBJ1-5; 7 nucleotides align to TRBD1. CDR3 sequence reads: CASSNRQGSQPQHF. The CDR3 bases are TGTGCCAGTAGTAATCGACAGGGTAGTCAGCCCCAGCATTTT.